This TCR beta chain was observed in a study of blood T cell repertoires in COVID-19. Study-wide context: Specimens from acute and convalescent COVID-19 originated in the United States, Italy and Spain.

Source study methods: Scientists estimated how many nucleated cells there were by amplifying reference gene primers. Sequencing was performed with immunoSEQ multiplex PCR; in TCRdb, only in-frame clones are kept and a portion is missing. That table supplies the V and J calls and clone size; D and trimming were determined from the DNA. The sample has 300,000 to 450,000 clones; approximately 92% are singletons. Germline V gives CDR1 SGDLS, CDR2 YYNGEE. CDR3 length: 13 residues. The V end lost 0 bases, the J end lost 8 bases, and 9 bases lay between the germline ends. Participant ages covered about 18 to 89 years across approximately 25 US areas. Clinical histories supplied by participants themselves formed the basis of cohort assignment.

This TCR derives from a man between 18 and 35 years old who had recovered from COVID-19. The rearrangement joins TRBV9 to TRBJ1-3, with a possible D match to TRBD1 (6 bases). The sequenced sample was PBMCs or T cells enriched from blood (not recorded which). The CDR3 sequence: CASSVAGADTIYF. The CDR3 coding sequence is TGTGCCAGCAGCGTAGCAGGGGCTGACACCATATATTTT.